This TCR beta chain is from a study of cytomegalovirus exposure and HLA in healthy donors. The PCR employed 60 Vbeta primers together with 13 Jbeta primers. Data came from immunoSEQ multiplex PCR; TCRdb stores just in-frame clones and leaves some out. The profile shows 75,000 to 90,000 clones, around 82% of them singletons. Germline loops: CDR1 LNHDA, CDR2 SQIVND (reference sequence). The CDR3 sequence is 14 residues long. Trimming shortened V by 8 bases and J by 5 bases, and 15 bases separated the two germline ends. There are a few counts of this clone. The origin of this receptor is a man over 45 in good health and CMV-seronegative. V and J are TRBV19 and TRBJ2-2; the D is unclear. Specimen: PBMCs. CDR3 DNA sequence: TGTGCCAGTTTAAGGTCAGGATTGACCGGGGAGCTGTTTTTT. As protein: CASLRSGLTGELFF.